This T cell receptor beta chain was captured in a study of T cell changes during pregnancy in multiple sclerosis. The CDR3 contains 13 residues. V lost 0 bases, J lost 4 bases, and 4 bases lay in between. The germline V gene encodes CDR1 MNHNY and CDR2 SVGAGI (reference sequence). Measured with immunoSEQ multiplex PCR; TCRdb has only the in-frame clones, and not every one. The sample has tens of thousands of clones, roughly 92% seen once. The origin of this receptor is a female donor with multiple sclerosis, enrolled in a pregnancy study. Here the sequenced sample was CD4+ T cells from peripheral blood mononuclear cells, taken before pregnancy. The J gene is TRBJ1-3, the V gene TRBV6-6; D is ambiguous. CDR3 sequence: CASSYSLGNTIYF. Here the CDR3 DNA reads TGTGCCAGCAGTTACTCGTTAGGAAACACCATATATTTT.